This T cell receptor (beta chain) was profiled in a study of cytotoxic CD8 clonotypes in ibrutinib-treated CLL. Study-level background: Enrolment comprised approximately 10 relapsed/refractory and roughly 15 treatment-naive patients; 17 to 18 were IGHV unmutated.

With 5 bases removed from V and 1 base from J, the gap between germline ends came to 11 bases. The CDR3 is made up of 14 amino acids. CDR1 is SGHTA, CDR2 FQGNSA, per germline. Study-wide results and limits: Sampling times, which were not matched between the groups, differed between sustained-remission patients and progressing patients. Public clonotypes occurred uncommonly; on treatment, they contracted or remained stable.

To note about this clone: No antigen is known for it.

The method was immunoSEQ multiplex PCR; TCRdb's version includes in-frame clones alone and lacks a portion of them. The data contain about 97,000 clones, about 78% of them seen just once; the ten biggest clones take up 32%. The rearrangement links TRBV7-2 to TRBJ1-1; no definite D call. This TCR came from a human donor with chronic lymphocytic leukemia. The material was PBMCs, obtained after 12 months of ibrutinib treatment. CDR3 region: CASSVGRANTEAFF. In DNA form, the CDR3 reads TGTGCCAGCAGCGTGGGTAGGGCGAACACTGAAGCTTTCTTT.